The 21 T cell receptor beta chains in this list originate from one sample, sequenced in a study of identical twins. From the 5' RACE reads, TCRdb called clonotypes with MiXCR, one entry per CDR3 protein. The table records 520,000 or so distinct CDR3 sequences, less than 25% of them present only once. This same sample was also taken into another study, of T cells expressing NK-cell markers.

Sample: CD4+ T cells sorted from blood. The receptors stem from a woman aged 18-30 years in good health.

This chain uses TRBV20-1 with TRBJ2-1; TRBD2 matches 7 bases. The germline V gene encodes CDR1 DFQATT and CDR2 SNEGSKA (reference sequence). The V and J ends lost 4 bases and 3 bases, in that order; junction bases with no gene match: 15. The CDR3 sequence is 17 residues long. The CDR3 DNA follows: TGCAGTGCTACATCCAATAGCGGGTCTGTGAGCTACAATGAGCAGTTCTTC. It is translated as CSATSNSGSVSYNEQFF.

V is TRBV7-6 and J is TRBJ2-2; TRBD1 might be the D (6 bases). Germline CDR1 is SGHVS and CDR2 is FNYEAQ. The CDR3 covers 13 residues. The V end lost 4 bases, the J end lost 6 bases, and 9 bases lay between the germline ends. CDR3: CASSSRQAGELFF. CDR3 sequence (DNA): TGTGCCAGCAGCTCAAGACAGGCCGGGGAGCTGTTTTTT.

This clonotype was counted a few times. This CDR3 is CASSLDRRQFF. The CDR3 coding sequence is TGCGCCAGCAGCTTGGATAGACGGCAGTTCTTC. This chain uses TRBV5-1 with TRBJ2-1; D is unresolved. From germline, CDR1 is SGHRS and CDR2 YFSETQ. The CDR3 spans 11 residues. V gave up 0 bases and J gave up 12 bases, with 7 bases separating them.

The V gene is TRBV11-2, the J gene TRBJ2-4; maybe TRBD2 (6 bases). The CDR3 is made up of 14 amino acids. Germline CDR1 reads SGHAT; CDR2 reads FQNNGV. The V gene lost 11 bases and the J gene lost 0 bases, with 14 bases spanning the gap. CDR3 nucleotide sequence: TGTGCCGTTTTAATGGGGGGAGCCAAAAACATTCAGTACTTC. This codes for CAVLMGGAKNIQYF.

The rearrangement joins TRBV9 to TRBJ2-1; TRBD1 might be the D (6 bases). This CDR3 is 17 amino acids long. Germline assignment: CDR1 SGDLS and CDR2 YYNGEE. V was shortened by 3 bases and J by 2 bases, with 18 bases between the two germline ends. CDR3 sequence: CASSEGVGPSPYNEQFF. In DNA, the CDR3 is TGTGCCAGCAGCGAGGGGGTTGGTCCCTCCCCCTACAATGAGCAGTTCTTC.

This chain joins TRBV10-3 and TRBJ2-3; a weak D match, TRBD1 (5 bases). V was pared by 4 bases and J by 2 bases, with 25 bases between. CDR1 and CDR2 from the germline V gene are ENHRY and SYGVKD. CDR3 size: 19 residues. CDR3 loop: CAISVERTSVSTITDTQYF. The DNA for the CDR3 is TGTGCCATCAGTGTTGAGAGGACAAGCGTCAGTACTATCACAGATACGCAGTATTTT.

The CDR3 sequence: CSASPTGPNEKLFF. The DNA of the CDR3 is TGCAGTGCTAGTCCCACCGGGCCTAATGAAAAACTGTTTTTT. The chain links TRBV20-1 to TRBJ1-4; D not resolved. CDR1 is DFQATT, CDR2 SNEGSKA, per germline (reference sequence). This CDR3 is built from 14 residues. The V gene lost 3 bases and the J gene lost 3 bases, with 11 bases spanning the gap.

The chain carries TRBV7-8 and TRBJ2-5; 8 nucleotides agree with TRBD2. The V gene's germline CDR1 is SGHVS and CDR2 FQNEAQ. V lost 2 bases, J lost 1 base, and 3 bases stayed unmatched. This CDR3 has 15 residues. CDR3 in amino acids: CASSLIGGAQETQYF. CDR3 nucleotides: TGTGCCAGCAGCTTAATCGGGGGGGCCCAAGAGACCCAGTACTTC.

The chain carries TRBV20-1 and TRBJ2-3; 13 bases match TRBD2. CDR3 length equals 18 residues. Per the germline V gene, CDR1 is DFQATT and CDR2 is SNEGSKA (reference sequence). The V segment lost 6 bases and the J segment 1 base; nucleotides outside the gene matches: 13. This CDR3 reads CSARTLAGGTLGTDTQYF. CDR3 DNA sequence: TGCAGTGCGAGGACACTAGCGGGAGGGACCCTCGGCACAGATACGCAGTATTTT.

This chain uses TRBV19 with TRBJ2-1; D may match TRBD1 or TRBD2 (5 bases each). The V and J ends lost 0 bases and 6 bases respectively, with 6 bases between them. CDR3 length: 13 residues. The germline gives CDR1 LNHDA, CDR2 SQIVND (reference sequence). In DNA form, the CDR3 reads TGTGCCAGTAGTATAGAAGGGACCAATGAGCAGTTCTTC. It specifies CASSIEGTNEQFF.

The chain carries TRBV5-1 and TRBJ2-1; D is ambiguous. From germline, CDR1 is SGHRS and CDR2 YFSETQ. V was pared by 0 bases and J by 5 bases, with 9 bases between. The CDR3 is 14 amino acids. The CDR3 is CASSLGTQDNEQFF. The DNA for the CDR3 is TGCGCCAGCAGCTTGGGGACGCAAGACAATGAGCAGTTCTTC.

The chain recombines TRBV20-1 with TRBJ2-7, with 10 positions matching TRBD2. The V gene end was trimmed by 5 bases and the J gene end by 2 bases; junction bases not matched to a gene: 9. The CDR3 loop spans 15 amino acids. Germline values: CDR1 DFQATT, CDR2 SNEGSKA (reference sequence). The CDR3 region has the DNA TGCAGTGCTCAGAGCCCACTAGCGGGGACCTACGAGCAGTACTTC. Protein sequence: CSAQSPLAGTYEQYF.

The V and J genes are TRBV12-3 or TRBV12-4 and TRBJ2-1; D possibly corresponds to TRBD2 (5 bases). V lost 3 bases, J lost 1 base, and 7 bases lay in between. There are 14 residues in the CDR3. This CDR3 is CASSFRESYNEQFF. The CDR3 DNA sequence: TGTGCCAGCAGTTTCCGGGAATCCTACAATGAGCAGTTCTTC.

This clonotype was observed a handful of times. V is TRBV20-1 and J is TRBJ2-4, with a weak D call TRBD1 (5 bases). CDR3 length equals 15 residues. The germline CDR1 and CDR2 sequences are DFQATT and SNEGSKA (reference sequence). The V and J ends lost 6 bases and 0 bases respectively, with 15 bases between them. The CDR3 DNA reads as TGCAGTGCAACCCGACAGATGGTAGCCAAAAACATTCAGTACTTC. Its translation: CSATRQMVAKNIQYF.

This clonotype has more than one count but fewer than ten. The chain couples TRBV5-1 to TRBJ2-1, with 8 bases fitting TRBD2. CDR1 is SGHRS and CDR2 is YFSETQ in the germline V gene. The junction had 9 bases not matched to a gene; V was cut back by 4 bases and J by 6 bases. CDR3 length: 15 amino acids. As DNA, the CDR3 is TGCGCCAGCAGCGCTGGGGTAGCGGGGCTCAATGAGCAGTTCTTC. Encoded protein: CASSAGVAGLNEQFF.

This clonotype appeared many times. This chain links TRBV3-1 with TRBJ2-5; D gene unclear. There are 11 residues in the CDR3. Germline CDR1 LGHDT, CDR2 YNNKEL (reference sequence). Trimming took 6 bases from V and 5 from J, leaving 7 bases between them. The CDR3 loop reads CASRVLETQYF. DNA of the CDR3: TGTGCCAGCAGGGTTTTGGAGACCCAGTACTTC.

The V gene is TRBV5-1, the J gene TRBJ2-2; 8 positions agree with TRBD2. The germline V gene encodes CDR1 SGHRS and CDR2 YFSETQ. J was trimmed by 6 bases and V by 2 bases; bases with no gene match: 9. This CDR3 spans 16 amino acids. CDR3 residues: CASSFNGGATAGELFF. The CDR3 nucleotides read TGCGCCAGCAGCTTTAACGGGGGGGCGACGGCCGGGGAGCTGTTTTTT.

This clonotype was seen more than once but under ten times. The rearrangement links TRBV10-3 to TRBJ2-1; TRBD2 matches 10 bases. J lost 8 bases, V lost 10 bases, and 17 bases had no gene match. The CDR3 contains 16 residues. In germline, CDR1 is ENHRY, CDR2 SYGVKD. CDR3 amino acids: CATKAGGPIRGDEQFF. The CDR3 DNA reads TGTGCCACAAAAGCGGGGGGGCCTATAAGGGGCGATGAGCAGTTCTTC.

This clonotype has more than one count but fewer than ten. This sequence joins TRBV3-1 and TRBJ2-1, with 12 bases matching TRBD2. The V and J ends lost 5 bases and 7 bases, in that order; junction bases with no gene match: 12. Germline V lookup: CDR1 LGHDT, CDR2 YNNKEL (reference sequence). The CDR3 consists of 17 residues. CDR3 amino acids: CASSATSGRPGGNEQFF. The CDR3 nucleotides read TGTGCCAGCAGCGCCACTAGCGGGAGGCCCGGTGGGAATGAGCAGTTCTTC.

The J gene is TRBJ1-1, the V gene TRBV20-1; no reliable D call. The V end lost 5 bases, the J end lost 5 bases, and 21 bases lay between the germline ends. The CDR3 is 15 residues long. The germline CDR1 and CDR2 sequences are DFQATT and SNEGSKA (reference sequence). CDR3 in DNA: TGCAGTGCTTCTCGAGGCGGGGAGGTGTCGACTGAAGCTTTCTTT. Its translation is CSASRGGEVSTEAFF.

V and J are TRBV27 and TRBJ1-5; TRBD1 agrees at 7 bases. The CDR3 sequence is 17 residues long. The J segment lost 0 bases and the V segment lost 7 bases, leaving 12 bases of the junction unmatched. Germline CDR1 and CDR2: MNHEY and SMNVEV (reference sequence). The CDR3 sequence: CASKPGTALNSNQPQHF. The CDR3 DNA sequence: TGTGCCAGCAAACCCGGGACAGCACTTAATAGCAATCAGCCCCAGCATTTT.